This T cell receptor (beta chain) originates from a study of control samples from healthy donors and cancer patients (dated by TCRdb to the early 2020s). Libraries came from the immunoSEQ multiplex PCR assay. TCRdb carries this immuneACCESS record with in-frame sequences only. Its versions omit some clonotypes, under half of them owing to an unresolved V gene in the studies checked, with the rest unexplained. This sample has around 150,000 clones in its table, and 75% to 90% of those were observed once. More than 4% of the sample lies in the top ten. The CDR3, from cysteine to phenylalanine, totals 14 residues. Of the read, only the CDR3 DNA is kept; its 42 bases are in frame from base 1. V was cut back by 5 bases and J by 6 bases, leaving a gap of 17 bases between them. Taken from the germline V gene, the CDR1 and CDR2 loops are SGHVS and FNYEAQ. On this clone itself: Its antigen remains undetermined. Within one base of it there is no much larger clone, and no base qualities were kept.

This receptor was identified in a man younger than 40 in good health. Recombination linked TRBV7-6 to TRBJ2-7, with the identity of the D gene unclear. Sequenced sample: blood. The CDR3 region: CASSPGPFGPEQYF. The DNA reads TGTGCCAGCAGCCCCGGCCCTTTTGGGCCCGAGCAGTACTTC. Reference TRBV7-6 and TRBJ2-7 proteins supply the regions before and after the CDR3; the full variable domain is: GAGVSQSPRYKVTKRGQDVALRCDPISGHVSLYWYRQALGQGPEFLTYFNYEAQQDKSGLPNDRFSAERPEGSISTLTIQRTEQRDSAMYRCASSPGPFGPEQYFGPGTRLTVT.